Listed below are T cell receptor beta chains from one sample, sequenced in a study of shared clonotypes between healthy human individuals. TCRdb's copy holds only in-frame clones and misses some; the assay was immunoSEQ multiplex PCR. The sample has some 2,000,000 clones; approximately 96% are singletons. What was sequenced was naive CD4+ T cells sorted from blood. These receptors all stem from a man between 18 and 35 years old in good health. CDR3s include the opening cysteine and the closing phenylalanine or tryptophan. D genes are given only for firm matches. The listing skips clone size in some rows; elsewhere it reads once, few, many or a size class.

V gene	J gene	D gene	clone size	CDR3 DNA	CDR3 protein
TRBV5-1	TRBJ1-1	TRBD1	.	TGCGCCAGCAGCTCGACAGGGGGCCAGGGAGCTTTCTTT	CASSSTGGQGAFF
TRBV7-2	TRBJ2-5	TRBD2	.	TGTGCCAGCAGAAGGGTAGCGGGAGGTCACTCAATAAAAGAGACCCAGTACTTC	CASRRVAGGHSIKETQYF
TRBV18	TRBJ1-2	TRBD1	few	TGTGCCAGCTCACTCCGGGACAGGGGAGATGGCTACACCTTC	CASSLRDRGDGYTF
TRBV5-1	TRBJ1-1	.	.	TGCGCCAGCAGCTCGGGCAACACTGAAGCTTTCTTT	CASSSGNTEAFF
TRBV29-1	TRBJ2-3	TRBD2	.	TGCAGCGCCCTTTGGGGGGGGACAGATACGCAGTATTTT	CSALWGGTDTQYF
TRBV5-1	TRBJ1-2	TRBD1	.	TGCGCCAGCACGAGTACAGGGGGCAACTATGGCTACACCTTC	CASTSTGGNYGYTF
TRBV4-1	TRBJ2-3	.	.	TGCGCCAGCAGCCAAGGCGGTACGACTAGCACAGATACGCAGTATTTT	CASSQGGTTSTDTQYF
TRBV7-9	TRBJ1-1	.	.	TGTGCCAGCAGCTTATGGACGAGCAACACTGAAGCTTTCTTT	CASSLWTSNTEAFF
TRBV9	TRBJ2-1	TRBD2	.	TGTGCCAGCAGCTCAGGACTAGCGGGAGCTCGGCAGTTCTTC	CASSSGLAGARQFF
TRBV4-1	TRBJ2-7	.	once	TGCGCCAGCAGCCAAGAGGTTCAGGCCGTCTACGAGCAGTACTTC	CASSQEVQAVYEQYF
TRBV4-3	TRBJ2-7	.	.	TGCGCCAGCAGCCAAGACTTGGGCCGGGCCTACGAGCAGTACTTC	CASSQDLGRAYEQYF
TRBV25-1	TRBJ2-7	.	.	TGTGCCAGCAGTGTTCCCGGGACGCTTTCCTACGAGCAGTACTTC	CASSVPGTLSYEQYF
TRBV14	TRBJ2-3	TRBD2	.	TGTGCCAGCAGCCGGACTAGCGGGGAAAGCACAGATACGCAGTATTTT	CASSRTSGESTDTQYF
TRBV6-1	TRBJ1-5	TRBD1	.	TGTGCCAGCAGAGCCGGGACAGCCAATCAGCCCCAGCATTTT	CASRAGTANQPQHF
TRBV28	TRBJ2-7	TRBD2	.	TGTGCCAGCAGTCAAGCGGGGGTGATCCGCGAGCAGTACTTC	CASSQAGVIREQYF
TRBV30	TRBJ1-2	.	.	TGTGCCTGGAGCCCGGGGGGGAGTAACTATGGCTACACCTTC	CAWSPGGSNYGYTF
TRBV28	TRBJ1-3	.	.	TGTGCCAGCAGGGACTCTGGAAACACCATATATTTT	CASRDSGNTIYF
TRBV5-4	TRBJ2-7	TRBD2	.	TGTGCCAGCTCTGCCTGGACTAGCGGGGAGTCGGGGGAGCAGTACTTC	CASSAWTSGESGEQYF
TRBV30	TRBJ2-7	.	.	TGTGCCTGGAGCCAGTTAGCGGATAGGTCATACGAGCAGTACTTC	CAWSQLADRSYEQYF
TRBV6-1	TRBJ2-3	TRBD2	.	TGTGCCAGCAGTGGGGAGGGAGATACGCAGTATTTT	CASSGEGDTQYF
TRBV10-3	TRBJ2-7	TRBD2	.	TGTGCCATCAGTGATGGGCGGGAGGCGCAGTACTTC	CAISDGREAQYF
TRBV18	TRBJ1-1	.	once	TGTGCCAGCTCGCAGTCGGGAGGCACTGAAGCTTTCTTT	CASSQSGGTEAFF
TRBV4-2	TRBJ2-3	.	.	TGTGCCAGCAGCCAAGGCCGGGGGGCCACAGATACGCAGTATTTT	CASSQGRGATDTQYF
TRBV7-2	TRBJ1-1	.	.	TGTGCCAGCGGCCGGGGACAGAACACTGAAGCTTTCTTT	CASGRGQNTEAFF
TRBV10-3	TRBJ2-1	.	.	TGTGCCATCAGTGAAGGTAGTAGGGGACCAAATGAGCAGTTCTTC	CAISEGSRGPNEQFF
TRBV7-9	TRBJ2-1	.	.	TGTGCCAGCAGCTTAGGCGACTTAGATCGGTTCTTC	CASSLGDLDRFF
TRBV30	TRBJ2-5	TRBD2	.	TGTGCCTGGGCGTTAGCGGGAGTAGGGAAGACCCAGTACTTC	CAWALAGVGKTQYF
TRBV13	TRBJ2-7	TRBD2	.	TGTGCCAGCAGCTTAGCAACCGGGACTAGCGGGCTCTACGAGCAGTACTTC	CASSLATGTSGLYEQYF
TRBV5-1	TRBJ2-2	.	once	TGCGCCAGCAGCTTGGAAAGACAGTCCACCGGGGAGCTGTTTTTT	CASSLERQSTGELFF
TRBV12-5	TRBJ2-7	TRBD2	.	TGTGCTAGTGGTTTGGCTAGGGAACTAGCGGGGGTCTCCTACGAGCAGTACTTC	CASGLARELAGVSYEQYF
TRBV28	TRBJ1-3	.	.	TGTGCCAGCAGTTTACCGACAGCGGCCTCTGGAAACACCATATATTTT	CASSLPTAASGNTIYF
TRBV18	TRBJ2-7	.	.	TGTGCCAGCTCACCTCTGGGGACTGGTTCCTACGAGCAGTACTTC	CASSPLGTGSYEQYF
TRBV27	TRBJ1-1	.	.	TGTGCCAGCAGTTCCCGGGCCTCGAACACTGAAGCTTTCTTT	CASSSRASNTEAFF
TRBV6-5	TRBJ2-7	.	.	TGTGCCAGCAGTTACTCGTTTTTACTGGGAAGCCACGAGCAGTACTTC	CASSYSFLLGSHEQYF
TRBV5-6	TRBJ2-4	.	once	TGTGCCAGCAGCTTGGTGGGCAGTCGGGACATTCAGTACTTC	CASSLVGSRDIQYF
TRBV5-1	TRBJ2-1	TRBD2	.	TGCGCCAGCAGCTCAGGCGGGGGGGCCGATGAGCAGTTCTTC	CASSSGGGADEQFF
TRBV6-1	TRBJ1-5	.	.	TGTGCCAGCAGGGAAGGACCGAACAATCAGCCCCAGCATTTT	CASREGPNNQPQHF
TRBV4-1	TRBJ2-5	.	.	TGCGCCAGCAGCCAAGAAAGGACGGCGGGGCAAGAGACCCAGTACTTC	CASSQERTAGQETQYF
TRBV10-3	TRBJ1-3	.	.	TGTGCCATCAGTGCTAGACTGGACTCTGGAAACACCATATATTTT	CAISARLDSGNTIYF
TRBV10-3	TRBJ1-5	.	.	TGTGCCATCCGGGACAGCAATCAGCCCCAGCATTTT	CAIRDSNQPQHF
TRBV27	TRBJ2-3	.	.	TGTGCCAGCAGTTTTTTGGTCACAGATACGCAGTATTTT	CASSFLVTDTQYF
TRBV28	TRBJ1-5	.	.	TGTGCCAGCAGTTTAGTGACAGCGAATCAGCCCCAGCATTTT	CASSLVTANQPQHF
TRBV7-2	TRBJ2-2	.	.	TGTGCCAGCAGCTCGGCGCGCGGGGAGCTGTTTTTT	CASSSARGELFF
TRBV27	TRBJ1-5	.	.	TGTGCCAGCAGTCCCTTCAATCAGCCCCAGCATTTT	CASSPFNQPQHF
TRBV5-1	TRBJ2-2	TRBD2	.	TGCGCCAGCAGCGTCGGACTAGCGGGAGTGAAGAACACCGGGGAGCTGTTTTTT	CASSVGLAGVKNTGELFF
TRBV7-2	TRBJ1-1	.	.	TGTGCCAGCAGCCCGGCGAGGTTAAGGGCTTTCTTT	CASSPARLRAFF
TRBV6-6	TRBJ1-1	.	.	TGTGCCAGCAGCAGGGACCCCACTGAAGCTTTCTTT	CASSRDPTEAFF
TRBV30	TRBJ2-7	.	.	TGTGCCTGGAGTCCGTTGTACGAGCAGTACTTC	CAWSPLYEQYF
TRBV10-1	TRBJ2-3	.	.	TGCGCCAGCAACCCCCCATTACCAGATACGCAGTATTTT	CASNPPLPDTQYF